The 15 T cell receptor beta chains below all came from one sample that was sequenced in a study of blood T cells in healthy people across ages. The use of a sample-barcoded 5' primer and a J-beta primer mix characterized a second PCR of roughly 6 to 11 cycles. TCRdb processed the 5' RACE reads anew with MiXCR; each CDR3 protein has one entry. The sample lists some 800,000 distinct CDR3 sequences, about 25% occurring once. Another study also made use of these data, one on T cells of mothers and their children.

Sequenced sample: blood. The receptors stem from a boy aged 5-17 years in good health.

The chain has TRBV6-2 or TRBV6-3 and TRBJ1-1; the D is unclear. Trimming took off 8 bases at V and 5 bases at J, with 12 bases between the two ends. The CDR3 covers 12 residues. The germline gives CDR1 MNHEY, CDR2 SVGEGT. In DNA form, the CDR3 reads TGTGCCAGCCGTAAGTGGGGAACTGAAGCTTTCTTT. Protein product: CASRKWGTEAFF.

The count of this clonotype is one. The V call is TRBV12-3 or TRBV12-4, the J call TRBJ2-7; 9 bases are shared with TRBD1. The V and J ends lost 5 bases and 2 bases, in that order; junction bases with no gene match: 19. The CDR3 length is 19 residues. CDR3 residues: CASSRNRDRANSLAYEQYF. CDR3 DNA: TGTGCCAGCAGTCGGAACCGGGACAGGGCAAACTCGCTTGCCTACGAGCAGTACTTC.

There are a few counts of this clonotype. The missing conserved phenylalanine or tryptophan at the end of this CDR3 makes a read error likely. It is unclear where the CDR3 begins or ends on the DNA, so no DNA is shown, and the CDR3 is as TCRdb lists it. The chain recombines TRBV6-5 with TRBJ2-7; the DNA was not compared with TRBD1, the D call given in the table. The CDR3 length equals 10 residues, ends included. Germline V gives CDR1 MNHEY, CDR2 SVGAGI. The CDR3 protein is CASSYGRDLI.

This clonotype was observed many times. The V gene is TRBV29-1, the J gene TRBJ2-1, with D possibly being TRBD2 (6 bases). The germline V gene encodes CDR1 SQVTM and CDR2 ANQGSEA. CDR3 length: 15 residues. V was trimmed by 7 bases and J by 4 bases, leaving 20 bases between them. DNA of the CDR3: TGCAGCGGACGTCGGGAGAAAGGGCCATACAATGAGCAGTTCTTC. It is translated as CSGRREKGPYNEQFF.

A few counts support this clonotype. This chain links TRBV29-1 with TRBJ2-2; no clear D. Germline CDR1 and CDR2: SQVTM and ANQGSEA. The V end lost 2 bases, the J end lost 4 bases, and 11 bases lay between the germline ends. The CDR3 is made up of 14 amino acids. CDR3 sequence reads: CSVEYGIGTGELFF. The CDR3 nucleotides read TGCAGCGTTGAATATGGAATTGGCACCGGGGAGCTGTTTTTT.

V gene TRBV6-1 combines with J gene TRBJ1-5; 7 nucleotides match TRBD1. Germline V CDR1 and CDR2: MNHNS, SASEGT. With 4 bases clipped from V and 6 bases from J, the junction kept 6 bases outside the gene matches. The CDR3 sequence is 14 residues long. The CDR3 protein is CASSVKGDSQPQHF. The CDR3 DNA reads TGTGCCAGCAGTGTCAAGGGGGACAGTCAGCCCCAGCATTTT.

Points on this clonotype: Mismatch with germline at one junction end may stem from a read error. The chain combines TRBV5-1 with TRBJ2-3; TRBD2 matches 9 bases. Germline loops: CDR1 SGHRS, CDR2 YFSETQ. The CDR3 is 15 amino acids. CDR3 coding DNA: TGCGCCAACAGCTTCCGCGGGAGGGGGACAGATACGCAGTATTTT. It encodes CANSFRGRGTDTQYF. The variable domain in full, completed from reference TRBV5-1 and TRBJ2-3, reads KAGVTQTPRYLIKTRGQQVTLSCSPISGHRSVSWYQQTPGQGLQFLFEYFSETQRNKGNFPGRFSGRQFSNSRSEMNVSTLELGDSALYLCANSFRGRGTDTQYFGPGTRLTVL.

The chain employs TRBV6-5 and TRBJ2-3; no clear D gene. CDR3 length: 15 amino acids. V lost 4 bases, J lost 4 bases, and 15 bases lay in between. Germline V lookup: CDR1 MNHEY, CDR2 SVGAGI. The CDR3 DNA is TGTGCCAGCAGTTCTGTCAAGGGTCCCCCAGATACGCAGTATTTT. This gives the protein CASSSVKGPPDTQYF.

CDR3 DNA: TGTGCCATCAGTGCGGGACAGGGGCCTGAAAAACTGTTTTTT. It codes for CAISAGQGPEKLFF. The rearrangement links TRBV10-3 to TRBJ1-4; 10 nucleotides align to TRBD1. Germline assignment: CDR1 ENHRY and CDR2 SYGVKD. Trimming at V came to 4 bases and at J to 7 bases, leaving 3 bases not matched to a gene. The CDR3 consists of 14 residues.

This clonotype appeared a few times. This chain links TRBV12-3 or TRBV12-4 with TRBJ2-7; unclear D gene. The CDR3 runs to 14 residues. V lost 3 bases and J lost 5, with 14 bases in between. CDR3 residues: CASSLDGPLDEQYF. CDR3 sequence (DNA): TGTGCCAGCAGTTTGGACGGTCCCCTTGACGAGCAGTACTTC.

In its sample, this clonotype was seen a few times. The chain links TRBV28 to TRBJ2-4; D gene uncertain. The V and J ends lost 5 bases and 0 bases respectively, with 17 bases between them. Germline loops: CDR1 MDHEN, CDR2 SYDVKM. This CDR3 has 17 amino acids. CDR3 region: CASSPQMDALAKNIQYF. Here the CDR3 DNA reads TGTGCCAGCAGTCCCCAAATGGATGCGCTAGCCAAAAACATTCAGTACTTC.

This chain joins TRBV29-1 and TRBJ2-4, with unresolved D. Germline CDR1 and CDR2: SQVTM and ANQGSEA. V was shortened by 3 bases and J by 2 bases, with 11 bases between the two germline ends. There are 14 residues in the CDR3. Here the CDR3 reads CSVEAASSKNIQYF. CDR3 DNA: TGCAGCGTTGAGGCAGCGAGTTCCAAAAACATTCAGTACTTC.

In this sample, this clonotype turned up a few times. The chain is built from TRBV7-3 and TRBJ2-2; a possible D gene is TRBD1 (5 bases). Germline CDR1 reads SGHTA; CDR2 reads FQGTGA. The CDR3 runs 17 residues. V was shortened by 0 bases and J by 1 base, with 12 bases between the two germline ends. For the CDR3, the DNA is TGTGCCAGCAGCTTAACCCCTTGGACACTGAACACCGGGGAGCTGTTTTTT. This sequence encodes CASSLTPWTLNTGELFF.

This clonotype has just a few counts. The chain is built from TRBV4-3 and TRBJ2-5; no definite D call. V was trimmed by 0 bases and J by 4 bases, leaving 12 bases between them. From germline, CDR1 is LGHNA and CDR2 YSLEER. This CDR3 has 15 residues. CDR3 residues: CASSQDPGLLETQYF. CDR3 in DNA: TGCGCCAGCAGCCAAGATCCTGGGCTACTAGAGACCCAGTACTTC.

This clonotype turned up a few times. The chain couples TRBV7-2 to TRBJ2-4, with D uncertain. The length of the CDR3 is 14 residues. The V gene lost 4 bases and the J gene lost 7 bases, with 14 bases spanning the gap. CDR1 and CDR2 from the germline V gene are SGHTA and FQGNSA. Written as DNA, the CDR3 is TGTGCCAGCAGCTACGACCGTATCCCGAACATTCAGTACTTC. Its translation is CASSYDRIPNIQYF.